Below are 20 T cell receptor beta chains sequenced from a single sample in a study of T-cell reconstitution after alpha-beta-depleted transplantation in children. This sample's TCRbeta library carried unique molecular identifier barcodes. TCRdb reprocessed the PCR reads via MiXCR and lists one record per CDR3 protein. The table lists hundreds of thousands of distinct CDR3 sequences, roughly 10% of them singletons. The specimen comprised PBMCs from the stem cell graft donor, sampled from the stem cell graft. These receptors came from a human donor who donated a stem cell graft to a child with acute myeloid leukemia.

In its sample, this clonotype was seen many times. J is TRBJ1-1 and V is TRBV20-1; TRBD1 is a possible D gene (6 bases). Per germline, CDR1 DFQATT and CDR2 SNEGSKA (reference sequence). The CDR3 totals 14 residues. The V gene lost 3 bases and the J gene lost 1 base, with 12 bases spanning the gap. The CDR3 bases are TGCAGTGCTAGTACCGGACAGACGAACACTGAAGCTTTCTTT. Its translation: CSASTGQTNTEAFF.

The rearrangement links TRBV20-1 to TRBJ2-3; D may be TRBD1 or TRBD2 (5 bases each). This CDR3 spans 15 amino acids. Germline CDR1 and CDR2: DFQATT and SNEGSKA (reference sequence). With 0 bases removed from V and 2 bases from J, the gap between germline ends came to 12 bases. In nucleotides, the CDR3 is TGCAGTGCTAGAGAGTTGGGACGGGTCACAGATACGCAGTATTTT. It yields the protein CSARELGRVTDTQYF.

The gene calls are TRBV10-3 and TRBJ2-1, with 9 bases matching TRBD2. J was trimmed by 2 bases and V by 4 bases; bases with no gene match: 6. The CDR3 is 16 amino acids. Germline V gene data show CDR1 as ENHRY and CDR2 as SYGVKD. CDR3 residues: CAISGPAGGTYNEQFF. DNA of the CDR3: TGTGCCATCAGTGGGCCAGCGGGAGGTACCTACAATGAGCAGTTCTTC.

This chain connects TRBV5-1 to TRBJ1-5; maybe TRBD1 (6 bases). Germline CDR1 SGHRS, CDR2 YFSETQ. CDR3 length: 15 amino acids. Trimming removed 4 bases from V and 12 bases from J, with 23 bases in between. For the CDR3, the DNA is TGCGCCAGCAGCCTGGGGACAACCCCTGGGGCAGGCCAGCATTTT. This gives the protein CASSLGTTPGAGQHF.

This clonotype showed up many times. The CDR3 is CASSLDGREADTQYF. DNA for the CDR3: TGTGCCAGCAGCTTAGACGGGAGAGAGGCAGATACGCAGTATTTT. The chain joins TRBV7-2 to TRBJ2-3; a weak D match, TRBD2 (6 bases). Germline CDR1 and CDR2: SGHTA and FQGNSA. V dropped 1 base and J dropped 4 bases, with 12 bases sitting between them. This CDR3 spans 15 amino acids.

This chain links TRBV7-9 with TRBJ2-1; D is unclear. Trimming cost V 3 bases and J 4 bases, with 7 bases left between them. Germline CDR1 SEHNR, CDR2 FQNEAQ (reference sequence). The CDR3 extends over 13 amino acids. CDR3 sequence: CASSFSEYNEQFF. CDR3 nucleotides: TGTGCCAGCAGCTTTTCGGAGTACAATGAGCAGTTCTTC.

There are a few counts of this clonotype. The V and J genes are TRBV5-1 and TRBJ1-5; TRBD1 matches at 10 bases. In germline, CDR1 is SGHRS, CDR2 YFSETQ. Germline trimming cut 4 bases from V and 2 bases from J; bases unmatched to any gene: 6. The CDR3 loop spans 16 amino acids. Written as DNA, the CDR3 is TGCGCCAGCAGCATATCCGGGACAGGGGGCAATCAGCCCCAGCATTTT. It encodes CASSISGTGGNQPQHF.

This clonotype was seen a handful of times. The chain links TRBV15 to TRBJ2-7, with 10 bases that match TRBD1. J lost 5 bases, V lost 1 base, and 5 bases had no gene match. The CDR3 extends over 15 amino acids. Germline loops: CDR1 LNHNV, CDR2 YYDKDF (reference sequence). CDR3 DNA: TGTGCCACCAGCAGAGGGGACAGGGGAGCAAACGAGCAGTACTTC. Translation gives CATSRGDRGANEQYF.

The V and J genes are TRBV20-1 and TRBJ2-7, with 11 bases that match TRBD2. CDR3 size: 14 residues. The germline gives CDR1 DFQATT, CDR2 SNEGSKA (reference sequence). V was clipped by 1 base and J by 3 bases; unmatched bases: 2. This chain's CDR3 is CSARATSGSYEQYF. The CDR3 DNA sequence: TGCAGTGCTAGAGCCACTAGCGGGAGCTACGAGCAGTACTTC.

This clonotype has only a few counts. The rearrangement joins TRBV20-1 to TRBJ2-3; D not resolved. This CDR3 is built from 18 residues. Germline loops: CDR1 DFQATT, CDR2 SNEGSKA (reference sequence). V lost 4 bases and J 1 base, leaving 24 bases between the germline ends. CDR3 DNA: TGCAGTGCTACCTCTGACCGACGTGGGCCCGAGGGCACAGATACGCAGTATTTT. This sequence encodes CSATSDRRGPEGTDTQYF.

This clonotype turned up a few times. The chain combines TRBV28 with TRBJ2-7; maybe TRBD2 (6 bases). CDR3 length: 11 amino acids. Trimming took off 8 bases at V and 1 base at J, with 6 bases between the two ends. Germline CDR1 and CDR2: MDHEN and SYDVKM. This CDR3 reads CASAGSYEQYF. The CDR3 region has the DNA TGTGCCAGCGCGGGGTCCTACGAGCAGTACTTC.

This clonotype was picked up one time. The CDR3 loop is CSASYPSDSSYEQYF. For the CDR3, the DNA is TGCAGTGCTAGTTACCCCTCGGACAGCTCCTACGAGCAGTACTTC. This chain uses TRBV20-1 with TRBJ2-7, with a tentative D call TRBD1 (6 bases). There are 15 residues in the CDR3. The V and J ends lost 3 bases and 0 bases respectively, with 15 bases between them. Germline CDR1 DFQATT, CDR2 SNEGSKA (reference sequence).

This clonotype occurred a few times. The chain has TRBV7-2 and TRBJ1-4; tentatively, D is TRBD1 (5 bases). The germline V and J ends were trimmed by 5 bases and 3 bases, with 13 bases remaining between them. The CDR3 sequence is 15 residues long. The germline gives CDR1 SGHTA, CDR2 FQGNSA. In DNA form, the CDR3 reads TGTGCCAGCAGCCTCCTCGACAGCCCTAATGAAAAACTGTTTTTT. It yields the protein CASSLLDSPNEKLFF.

Ten or more counts support this clonotype. J is TRBJ2-7 and V is TRBV20-1; D possibly corresponds to TRBD2 (6 bases). CDR1 is DFQATT, CDR2 SNEGSKA, per germline (reference sequence). With 2 bases removed from V and 0 bases from J, the gap between germline ends came to 11 bases. This CDR3 has 14 amino acids. The CDR3 loop reads CSARRRESSYEQYF. The CDR3 DNA sequence: TGCAGTGCTAGAAGGCGGGAAAGCTCCTACGAGCAGTACTTC.

This clonotype was counted ten times or more. V usage is TRBV6-5 and J usage is TRBJ1-1; TRBD1 agrees at 7 bases. Germline V lookup: CDR1 MNHEY, CDR2 SVGAGI. The V gene end was trimmed by 6 bases and the J gene end by 11 bases; junction bases not matched to a gene: 6. The CDR3 loop spans 11 amino acids. The CDR3 DNA follows: TGTGCCAGCAGCCTCGGACAGGAGGCTTTCTTT. It specifies CASSLGQEAFF.

This clonotype showed up many times. The J gene is TRBJ2-5, the V gene TRBV7-2; the match to TRBD2 covers 14 bases. V was pared by 0 bases and J by 6 bases, with 3 bases of the junction left unmatched. This CDR3 contains 16 residues. Germline-derived CDR1 and CDR2 are SGHTA and FQGNSA. CDR3 sequence (DNA): TGTGCCAGCAGCTTAGCGGGGACTAGCGGGAGAAAGACCCAGTACTTC. It codes for CASSLAGTSGRKTQYF.

The chain combines TRBV20-1 with TRBJ2-7; TRBD2 agrees at 10 bases. J was trimmed by 5 bases and V by 6 bases; bases with no gene match: 7. Germline V lookup: CDR1 DFQATT, CDR2 SNEGSKA (reference sequence). The CDR3 is made up of 13 amino acids. CDR3 DNA: TGCAGTGCAAGCCCCGGGACTAGCGACGAGCAGTACTTC. Translated: CSASPGTSDEQYF.

This clonotype was recorded at least ten times. This sequence joins TRBV4-3 and TRBJ1-2; D is perhaps TRBD1 (6 bases). The germline V and J ends were trimmed by 0 bases and 4 bases, with 12 bases remaining between them. The germline gives CDR1 LGHNA, CDR2 YSLEER. The CDR3 consists of 15 residues. CDR3 sequence: CASSQDPTGSYGYTF. CDR3 sequence (DNA): TGCGCCAGCAGCCAAGATCCTACAGGGTCCTATGGCTACACCTTC.

There are many counts of this clonotype. The V gene is TRBV20-1, the J gene TRBJ2-3; D is ambiguous. The length of the CDR3 is 13 residues. CDR1 and CDR2 (germline): DFQATT, SNEGSKA (reference sequence). The CDR3 protein is CSEESFSTDTQYF. CDR3 nucleotide sequence: TGCAGCGAGGAGTCCTTTAGCACAGATACGCAGTATTTT.

V is TRBV11-1 and J is TRBJ1-4, with unresolved D. The CDR3 extends over 20 amino acids. V was clipped by 5 bases and J by 2 bases, with 27 bases between them. Germline loops: CDR1 SGHAT, CDR2 FQDESV (reference sequence). CDR3 nucleotide sequence: TGTGCCAGCAGCATCAGGACGGTGGGAGGACGTACTAGGACTAATGAAAAACTGTTTTTT. Translated, it gives CASSIRTVGGRTRTNEKLFF. Full variable domain (rest looked up from reference TRBV11-1 and TRBJ1-4): EAEVAQSPRYKITEKSQAVAFWCDPISGHATLYWYRQILGQGPELLVQFQDESVVDDSQLPKDRFSAERLKGVDSTLKIQPAELGDSAMYLCASSIRTVGGRTRTNEKLFFGSGTQLSVL.